The entry below describes one TCR beta chain. Unique molecular identifiers were incorporated during preparation of the TCRbeta library. Each CDR3 protein is one row after TCRdb ran MiXCR on the PCR reads. The data show 450,000 to 500,000 distinct CDR3 sequences, around 12% seen once. The data belong to a study of T-cell reconstitution after alpha-beta-depleted transplantation in children. Germline V gene data show CDR1 as KGHDR and CDR2 as SFDVKD. Trimming removed 8 bases from V and 6 bases from J; junction bases left unmatched: 7. The CDR3 totals 14 residues. The source of this sequence is a human donor who donated a stem cell graft to a child with combined immunodeficiency. This sample comprised PBMCs from the stem cell graft donor, obtained from the stem cell graft. This rearrangement joins TRBV24-1 to TRBJ2-1; 9 nucleotides align to TRBD1. The CDR3 nucleotides read TGTGCCACCACTCCCCGGGACAGGGTCAATGAGCAGTTCTTC. It specifies CATTPRDRVNEQFF.